Following are 32 T cell receptor beta chains from one sample sequenced in a study of CD8 T cells in ankylosing spondylitis. One entry per CDR3 protein results from TCRdb running MiXCR on the 5' RACE reads. The sample lists about 450,000 distinct CDR3 sequences, around 26% occurring once. General study points: A TCR beta motif of about eight highly homologous variants appeared characteristic of ankylosing spondylitis blood.

Their cognate antigens are unknown. Sequenced sample: blood, either unsorted or a sorted T cell fraction (not recorded which). These TCRs come from a male donor with ankylosing spondylitis.

The V gene is TRBV15, the J gene TRBJ2-7; perhaps TRBD1 as D (5 bases). Germline lookup yields CDR1 LNHNV and CDR2 YYDKDF (reference sequence). CDR3 length equals 13 residues. The V and J ends lost 6 bases and 3 bases respectively, with 12 bases between them. The CDR3 nucleotides read TGTGCCACCAGTCAAGGGGTAGGCTACGAGCAGTACGTC. Its protein product is CATSQGVGYEQYV.

The J gene is TRBJ2-3, the V gene TRBV5-1; 9 bases line up with TRBD2. V dropped 7 bases and J dropped 3; count of bases not matched to a gene: 6. The CDR3 has 14 residues. Germline V gene data show CDR1 as SGHRS and CDR2 as YFSETQ. The CDR3 here is CASAGTSITDTQYF. The CDR3 DNA reads TGCGCCAGCGCAGGGACTAGCATAACAGATACGCAGTATTTT. The full variable domain, in which reference TRBV5-1 and TRBJ2-3 provide the parts outside the CDR3, is KAGVTQTPRYLIKTRGQQVTLSCSPISGHRSVSWYQQTPGQGLQFLFEYFSETQRNKGNFPGRFSGRQFSNSRSEMNVSTLELGDSALYLCASAGTSITDTQYFGPGTRLTVL.

The V call is TRBV3-1, the J call TRBJ1-6; tentative D call: TRBD1 (5 bases). The CDR3 runs 15 residues. Per germline, CDR1 LGHDT and CDR2 YNNKEL (reference sequence). V lost 0 bases and J lost 7, with 10 bases in between. The CDR3 DNA follows: TGTGCCAGCAGCCAAGAAAGAGGGGCCAATTCACCCCTCCACTTT. Translated, it gives CASSQERGANSPLHF.

This clonotype was picked up a small number of times. The chain has TRBV20-1 and TRBJ2-1; D is unclear. Germline assignment: CDR1 DFQATT and CDR2 SNEGSKA (reference sequence). V gave up 5 bases and J gave up 5 bases, with 13 bases separating them. This CDR3 has 13 residues. For the CDR3, the DNA is TGCAGTGCTTATACTGGGTATGACAATGAGCAGTTCTTC. Protein: CSAYTGYDNEQFF.

V gene TRBV10-2 combines with J gene TRBJ2-3; TRBD1 aligns across 7 bases. The CDR3 spans 14 residues. V dropped 4 bases and J dropped 6; count of bases not matched to a gene: 7. Germline CDR1 WSHSY, CDR2 SAAADI. The CDR3 nucleotides read TGCGCCAGCAGTGGGGGCCTAGGGGGCGATACGCAGTATTTT. Translated: CASSGGLGGDTQYF.

This clonotype has a handful of counts. The chain combines TRBV6-4 with TRBJ2-3; tentatively, D is TRBD2 (5 bases). Germline lookup yields CDR1 MRHNA and CDR2 SNTAGT. The CDR3 covers 16 residues. V was shortened by 5 bases and J by 6 bases, with 21 bases between the two germline ends. CDR3 nucleotide sequence: TGTGCCAGCAGTCCTAGAGGGAATCGATTTATGGATACGCAGTATTTT. Amino acids: CASSPRGNRFMDTQYF.

The chain couples TRBV20-1 to TRBJ2-1; 12 bases line up with TRBD2. Unmatched junction bases numbered 10, after V lost 5 bases and J lost 8 bases. The CDR3 has 15 amino acids. Per germline, CDR1 DFQATT and CDR2 SNEGSKA (reference sequence). As DNA, the CDR3 is TGCAGTGCTTCTACCTCGACTAGCGGGAGCTATGAGCAGTTCTTC. Amino acids: CSASTSTSGSYEQFF.

This clonotype was counted a few times. This chain connects TRBV20-1 to TRBJ1-1; the D is unclear. The length of the CDR3 is 13 residues. The ends were cut back, 5 bases at V and 3 bases at J, with 13 bases in the middle. The germline V gene encodes CDR1 DFQATT and CDR2 SNEGSKA (reference sequence). CDR3 nucleotide sequence: TGCAGTGCTCCCGGAACTCAGCACACTGAAGCTTTCTTT. Amino acid sequence: CSAPGTQHTEAFF.

CDR3 sequence reads: CASSELANTGELFF. The CDR3 region has the DNA TGCGCCAGCAGCGAGTTAGCGAACACCGGGGAGCTGTTTTTT. V and J are TRBV5-1 and TRBJ2-2; D remains unclear. The CDR3 has 14 amino acids. CDR1 is SGHRS, CDR2 YFSETQ, per germline. V lost 4 bases and J lost 0, with 7 bases in between. Drawing the rest from reference TRBV5-1 and TRBJ2-2, the complete variable domain is KAGVTQTPRYLIKTRGQQVTLSCSPISGHRSVSWYQQTPGQGLQFLFEYFSETQRNKGNFPGRFSGRQFSNSRSEMNVSTLELGDSALYLCASSELANTGELFFGEGSRLTVL.

This clonotype turned up a few times. This chain connects TRBV20-1 to TRBJ2-3; 15 positions match TRBD2. CDR1 and CDR2 from the germline V gene are DFQATT and SNEGSKA (reference sequence). After removal of 4 bases from V and 3 bases from J, the junction contained 14 bases not matched to a gene. The CDR3 has 19 amino acids. The CDR3 here is CSAMPGLAGGPMRTDTQYF. CDR3 coding DNA: TGCAGTGCTATGCCCGGACTAGCGGGAGGGCCGATGCGGACAGATACGCAGTATTTT.

This clonotype has just a few counts. The V call is TRBV5-1, the J call TRBJ1-1; D perhaps matches TRBD1 (5 bases). Looked up from germline, CDR1 is SGHRS and CDR2 is YFSETQ. The CDR3 runs 14 residues. V was shortened by 4 bases and J by 1 base, with 11 bases between the two germline ends. CDR3 in DNA: TGCGCCAGCAGCGCCGGGACGTCGAACACTGAAGCTTTCTTT. This translates into CASSAGTSNTEAFF.

This clonotype was counted a few times. The chain links TRBV5-1 to TRBJ2-3; D is perhaps TRBD1 or TRBD2 (7 bases each). Looked up from germline, CDR1 is SGHRS and CDR2 is YFSETQ. The length of the CDR3 is 14 residues. V was cut by 6 bases and J by 3 bases, with 14 bases left in between. DNA of the CDR3: TGCGCCAGCACAGGGGGAGGGAGGACAGATACGCAGTATTTT. This gives the protein CASTGGGRTDTQYF.

This clonotype has only a few counts. The chain recombines TRBV6-2 or TRBV6-3 with TRBJ2-1; TRBD1 is a possible D gene (5 bases). V was cut by 5 bases and J by 0 bases, with 14 bases left in between. The CDR3 is made up of 16 amino acids. From germline, CDR1 is MNHEY and CDR2 SVGEGT. CDR3 DNA: TGTGCCAGCAGTACATCTCATGACAGCTCCTACAATGAGCAGTTCTTC. Its translation: CASSTSHDSSYNEQFF.

The gene calls are TRBV12-3 or TRBV12-4 and TRBJ1-1; no firm D call. V was trimmed by 5 bases and J by 5 bases, leaving 12 bases between them. The CDR3 has 13 amino acids. The CDR3 reads CASSRRERTEAFF. CDR3 DNA sequence: TGTGCCAGCAGTCGACGGGAGAGAACTGAAGCTTTCTTT.

This clonotype was seen a few times. V is TRBV3-1 and J is TRBJ2-5; D might be TRBD1 or TRBD2, each matching 5 bases. Between the trimmed V and J ends, which lost 4 bases and 1 base, there was a span of 13 bases. The CDR3 spans 15 residues. Per the germline V gene, CDR1 is LGHDT and CDR2 is YNNKEL (reference sequence). CDR3 sequence reads: CASSPLGTPQETQYF. CDR3 in DNA: TGTGCCAGCAGCCCCCTCGGGACGCCCCAAGAGACCCAGTACTTC.

As to this clonotype: A far larger clone is one nucleotide away, so this likely arose from a read error. The chain links TRBV12-3 or TRBV12-4 to TRBJ1-1; D is unclear. CDR3 size: 13 residues. CDR3 bases: TGTGCCAGCAGTTTAGCAGGGAACACTAAAGCTTTCTTT. Translated, it gives CASSLAGNTKAFF.

This clonotype occurred a few times. The rearrangement uses TRBV5-6 and TRBJ1-1; D gene uncertain. The CDR3 is 12 amino acids. Trimming took 5 bases from V and 0 from J, leaving 5 bases between them. Germline loops: CDR1 SGHDT, CDR2 YYEEEE. The CDR3 reads CASRLMNTEAFF. CDR3 sequence (DNA): TGTGCCAGCAGACTGATGAACACTGAAGCTTTCTTT.

The chain joins TRBV20-1 to TRBJ1-1; D gene unclear. V lost 5 bases to trimming and J lost 0 bases, with 10 bases between them. The CDR3 contains 13 residues. CDR1 is DFQATT, CDR2 SNEGSKA, per germline (reference sequence). The CDR3 loop is CSALRHMNTEAFF. CDR3 nucleotide sequence: TGCAGTGCTCTACGACATATGAACACTGAAGCTTTCTTT.

The J gene is TRBJ2-7, the V gene TRBV7-2, with D uncertain. Germline-derived CDR1 and CDR2 are SGHTA and FQGNSA. Deletions cut 5 bases from V and 4 bases from J, with 15 bases between. This CDR3 contains 14 residues. The CDR3: CASSPQATAYEQYF. CDR3 DNA sequence: TGTGCCAGCAGCCCCCAGGCCACTGCTTACGAGCAGTACTTC. Drawing the rest from reference TRBV7-2 and TRBJ2-7, the complete variable domain is GAGVSQSPSNKVTEKGKDVELRCDPISGHTALYWYRQSLGQGLEFLIYFQGNSAPDKSGLPSDRFSAERTGGSVSTLTIQRTQQEDSAVYLCASSPQATAYEQYFGPGTRLTVT.

In nucleotides, the CDR3 is TGTGCCAGCAGCCAAGGGGCTAGCGGGAGCATCTACGAGCAGTACTTC. Its translation is CASSQGASGSIYEQYF. The chain carries TRBV3-1 and TRBJ2-7; TRBD2 aligns across 10 bases. The CDR3 is 16 residues long. Germline CDR1 LGHDT, CDR2 YNNKEL (reference sequence). The ends lost 1 base at V and 3 bases at J; junction bases unmatched: 6.

This clonotype was counted between two and nine times. The J gene is TRBJ2-7, the V gene TRBV29-1; D unresolved. CDR1 and CDR2 from the germline V gene are SQVTM and ANQGSEA. The CDR3 spans 12 residues. V was cut by 4 bases and J by 2 bases, with 9 bases left in between. CDR3 sequence (DNA): TGCAGCGTTGCCATCTCCACCTACGAGCAGTACTTC. Translating it yields CSVAISTYEQYF.

The table lists this clonotype with a count of one. The rearrangement joins TRBV6-1 to TRBJ2-1; D gene uncertain. Germline V lookup: CDR1 MNHNS, CDR2 SASEGT. The V gene lost 6 bases and the J gene lost 6 bases, with 18 bases spanning the gap. The CDR3 length is 15 residues. The CDR3 loop is CASRAAWLNPNEQFF. The DNA for the CDR3 is TGTGCCAGCAGGGCGGCTTGGCTGAATCCCAATGAGCAGTTCTTC.

The chain links TRBV29-1 to TRBJ2-7, with TRBD2 as a possible D gene (6 bases). Germline CDR1 and CDR2: SQVTM and ANQGSEA. Between the trimmed V and J ends, which lost 4 bases and 6 bases, there was a span of 16 bases. CDR3 length: 13 residues. The CDR3 DNA reads TGCAGCGTTGTGGTTTGGGGAGCGGGCGAGCAGTACTTC. Protein sequence: CSVVVWGAGEQYF.

The rearrangement links TRBV27 to TRBJ2-5, with 11 bases lining up with TRBD2. The CDR3 loop spans 16 amino acids. CDR1 is MNHEY, CDR2 SMNVEV, per germline (reference sequence). V lost 1 base to trimming and J lost 4 bases; unmatched junction nucleotides: 5. Here the CDR3 reads CASSLFSGRAGETQYF. In DNA, the CDR3 is TGTGCCAGCAGTTTATTTAGCGGGAGGGCCGGAGAGACCCAGTACTTC.

This clonotype was recorded many times. V is TRBV10-3 and J is TRBJ1-6; D gene ambiguous. Trimming stripped 8 bases from V and 5 bases from J, with 13 bases between. CDR3 length equals 14 residues. Germline CDR1 reads ENHRY; CDR2 reads SYGVKD. The CDR3: CAIGLSENNSPLHF. CDR3 nucleotide sequence: TGTGCCATCGGCCTCTCGGAAAATAATTCACCCCTCCACTTT.

The chain is built from TRBV6-1 and TRBJ2-7, with 11 bases identical to TRBD2. This CDR3 has 13 amino acids. The V segment lost 6 bases and the J segment 2 bases; nucleotides outside the gene matches: 0. Germline V gene lookup returns CDR1 MNHNS and CDR2 SASEGT. The CDR3, as DNA: TGTGCCAGCAGGACTAGCGGGACCTACGAGCAGTACGTC. Its protein product is CASRTSGTYEQYV.

This chain uses TRBV12-3 or TRBV12-4 with TRBJ2-2; TRBD1 might be the D (5 bases). The ends were cut back, 6 bases at V and 5 bases at J, with 13 bases in the middle. The CDR3 totals 14 residues. The CDR3 loop reads CASRIDSLTGELFF. The CDR3 DNA sequence: TGTGCCAGCAGAATAGACAGTCTAACCGGGGAGCTGTTTTTT.

This clonotype was seen more than once but under ten times. V and J are TRBV7-9 and TRBJ2-7, with D perhaps given as TRBD1 or TRBD2 (5 bases each). The CDR3 covers 14 residues. V lost 5 bases and J 1 base, leaving 12 bases between the germline ends. Looked up from germline, CDR1 is SEHNR and CDR2 is FQNEAQ (reference sequence). DNA for the CDR3: TGTGCCAGCAGCCCTGGGACGAGGTCCTACGAGCAGTACTTC. It translates to CASSPGTRSYEQYF.

In nucleotides, the CDR3 is TGTGCCAGCAGCTATGACACTTCAGGTCAGCCCCAGCATTTT. This sequence encodes CASSYDTSGQPQHF. The chain carries TRBV7-9 and TRBJ1-5; D gene uncertain. V lost 4 bases and J 6 bases, leaving 13 bases between the germline ends. Germline V gene sequence: CDR1 SEHNR, CDR2 FQNEAQ (reference sequence). This CDR3 is 14 amino acids long.

The chain is built from TRBV3-1 and TRBJ2-7; D is ambiguous. V dropped 1 base and J dropped 2 bases, with 6 bases sitting between them. This CDR3 has 13 amino acids. The germline CDR1 and CDR2 sequences are LGHDT and YNNKEL (reference sequence). The CDR3 sequence: CASSQGHTYEQYF. CDR3 nucleotide sequence: TGTGCCAGCAGCCAAGGGCACACCTACGAGCAGTACTTC.

The chain has TRBV19 and TRBJ2-7; 12 bases line up with TRBD2. V dropped 7 bases and J dropped 4; count of bases not matched to a gene: 8. Germline CDR1 LNHDA, CDR2 SQIVND (reference sequence). The CDR3 spans 15 residues. The CDR3 here is CASTRTSGNTYEQYF. The CDR3 DNA sequence: TGTGCCAGTACCCGGACTAGCGGGAACACTTACGAGCAGTACTTC.

This clonotype has more than one count but fewer than ten. This sequence joins TRBV29-1 and TRBJ2-7, with TRBD2 matching 9 bases. Germline values: CDR1 SQVTM, CDR2 ANQGSEA. J lost 7 bases, V lost 0 bases, and 7 bases had no gene match. CDR3 length: 14 residues. The CDR3 sequence: CSVEDSGLAREQYV. The CDR3 coding sequence is TGCAGCGTTGAAGACTCGGGACTAGCTCGGGAGCAGTACGTC.